The T cell receptor beta chain described here comes from a study of CD8 T cells in ankylosing spondylitis. TCRdb used MiXCR to reprocess the 5' RACE reads, holding one entry per CDR3 protein. The repertoire holds 25,000 to 35,000 distinct CDR3 sequences, 5.3% seen once, with approximately 1.7% in the top ten. The CDR3 sequence is 15 residues long. Looked up from germline, CDR1 is SGDLS and CDR2 is YYNGEE. V trimming: 9 bases; J trimming: 4 bases; junction bases outside the gene matches: 13. In its sample, this clonotype was seen many times. Sequencing used blood, either unsorted or a sorted T cell fraction (not recorded which). The V gene is TRBV9, the J gene TRBJ2-1; 7 nucleotides agree with TRBD1. This receptor was obtained from a female donor with ankylosing spondylitis or in good health (not recorded which). The CDR3 loop is CATSPGTASYNEQFF. The CDR3 bases are TGTGCCACCTCACCCGGGACAGCCTCTTACAATGAGCAGTTCTTC.